This note documents a single T cell receptor beta chain sequence. The record originates from a study of CD8+CD57+ T cells in acquired aplastic anemia. It was patients with CD8+CD57+ cell expansion by flow cytometry who were chosen for sequencing. CDR3 and TCR beta VDJ profiling relied on genomic DNA as the template. TCRdb re-analysed the reads in MiXCR, keeping a single row per CDR3 protein. The sample holds 150,000 to 200,000 distinct CDR3 sequences, around 50% seen once. This TCR came from a human donor with aplastic anemia. Sequenced material: sorted CD4+, CD8+, or CD8+CD57+ T cells (not recorded which) from PBMCs.

The CDR3 DNA sequence: TGCGCCAGCAGCCAAGGCCAGGGAAGAAGCACTGAAGCTTTCTTT. It specifies CASSQGQGRSTEAFF. This chain connects TRBV4-1 to TRBJ1-1, with D perhaps matching TRBD1 (5 bases). The CDR3 length is 15 residues. Trimming stripped 1 base from V and 4 bases from J, with 13 bases between. The germline V gene encodes CDR1 MGHRA and CDR2 YSYEKL.